This T cell receptor (beta chain) emerged from a study of cytomegalovirus exposure and HLA in healthy donors. Study-wide background: Most donors, approximately 82% of 398 genotyped, fell in the Caucasian-associated ancestry cluster. Points from the study as a whole: In vitro checks showed that a few CMV-associated chains really do target CMV antigens.

The germline V gene has CDR1 MNHNS and CDR2 SASEGT. There are 15 residues in the CDR3. The V and J ends lost 3 bases and 4 bases, in that order; junction bases with no gene match: 3. The PCR employed 60 Vbeta primers together with 13 Jbeta primers. Assay used: immunoSEQ multiplex PCR; TCRdb lists only in-frame clones, some missing. The profile covers some 130,000 clones, with about 82% appearing a single time and over 1% taken by the ten largest. Samples came from healthy bone marrow donors. A word on this clone: Its cognate antigen is unknown. Distinct nucleotide sequences in the sample also encode this CDR3.

The receptor's source is a boy younger than 18 in good health and CMV-seronegative. The chain carries TRBV6-1 and TRBJ2-2; 9 bases align to TRBD1. Sequencing input: PBMCs. The CDR3 DNA sequence: TGTGCCAGCAGTGAGGGACAGGGTATCACCGGGGAGCTGTTTTTT. The encoded protein is CASSEGQGITGELFF.